This T cell receptor beta chain was captured by sequencing in a study of early T cells in non-severe SARS-CoV-2 infection. Study-level information: Bulk RNA isolated from unsorted whole blood underwent sequencing; chains were not paired. Study results and limitations: Matching with VDJdb favored anti-spike CD8 responses (missing private and CD4 specificities).

Individual cDNA molecules each received unique molecular identifiers attached to them. TCRdb analysed the 5' RACE reads with MiXCR anew, one entry per CDR3 protein. The table records under 50,000 distinct CDR3 sequences, about 4.1% of them present only once. Per germline, CDR1 SGHAT and CDR2 FQNNGV. Trimming took 6 bases from V and 1 from J, leaving 10 bases between them. There are 14 residues in the CDR3. Many counts were recorded for this clonotype. Its antigen is unknown. The sample was whole blood. The TCR sequence derives from an adult who was a healthcare worker with PCR-confirmed SARS-CoV-2 infection or an uninfected control (not recorded which). The rearrangement links TRBV11-2 to TRBJ1-5; a weak D match, TRBD1 (5 bases). This CDR3 is CASSRQRSNQPQHF. The CDR3 DNA sequence: TGTGCCAGCAGTCGACAGAGGAGCAATCAGCCCCAGCATTTT.